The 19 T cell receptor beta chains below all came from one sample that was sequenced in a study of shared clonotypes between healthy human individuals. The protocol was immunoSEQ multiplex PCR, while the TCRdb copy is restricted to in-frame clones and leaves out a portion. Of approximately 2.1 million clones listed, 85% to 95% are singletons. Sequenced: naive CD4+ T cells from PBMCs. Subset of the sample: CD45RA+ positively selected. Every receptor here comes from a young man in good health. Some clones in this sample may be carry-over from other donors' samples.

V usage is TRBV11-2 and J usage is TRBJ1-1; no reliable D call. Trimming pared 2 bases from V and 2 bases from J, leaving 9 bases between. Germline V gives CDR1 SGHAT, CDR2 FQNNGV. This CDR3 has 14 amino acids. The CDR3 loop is CASSLSYRNTEAFF. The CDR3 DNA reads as TGTGCCAGCAGCTTAAGTTATAGAAACACTGAAGCTTTCTTT.

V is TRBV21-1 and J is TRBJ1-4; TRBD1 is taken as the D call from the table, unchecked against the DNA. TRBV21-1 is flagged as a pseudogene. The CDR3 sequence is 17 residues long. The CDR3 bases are TGTGCCAGCAGCAACCTCCGACAGGGCTCAACTAATGAAAAACTGTTTTTT. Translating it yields CASSNLRQGSTNEKLFF.

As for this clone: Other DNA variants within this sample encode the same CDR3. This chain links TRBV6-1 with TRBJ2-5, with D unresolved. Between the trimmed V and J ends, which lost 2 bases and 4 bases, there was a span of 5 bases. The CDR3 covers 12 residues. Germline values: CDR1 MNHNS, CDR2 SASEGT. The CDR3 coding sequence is TGTGCCAGCAGTGAAACCGGAGAGACCCAGTACTTC. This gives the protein CASSETGETQYF.

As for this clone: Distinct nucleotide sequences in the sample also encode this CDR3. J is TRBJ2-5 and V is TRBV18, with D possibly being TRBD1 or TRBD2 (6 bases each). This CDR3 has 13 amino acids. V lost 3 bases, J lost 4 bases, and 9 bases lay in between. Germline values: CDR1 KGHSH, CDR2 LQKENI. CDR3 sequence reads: CASSPGGGETQYF. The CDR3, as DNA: TGTGCCAGCTCACCTGGAGGGGGAGAGACCCAGTACTTC.

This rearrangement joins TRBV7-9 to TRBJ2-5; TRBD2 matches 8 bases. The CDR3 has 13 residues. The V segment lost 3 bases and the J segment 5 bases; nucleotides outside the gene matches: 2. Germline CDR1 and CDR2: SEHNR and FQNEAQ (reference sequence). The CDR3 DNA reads TGTGCCAGCAGCTTCCGGGAGGGCGAGACCCAGTACTTC. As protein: CASSFREGETQYF.

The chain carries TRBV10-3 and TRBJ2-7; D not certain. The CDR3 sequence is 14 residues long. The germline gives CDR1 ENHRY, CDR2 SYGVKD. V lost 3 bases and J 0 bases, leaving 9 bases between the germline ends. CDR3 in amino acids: CAISDPGRSYEQYF. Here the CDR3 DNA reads TGTGCCATCAGTGACCCAGGTCGCTCCTACGAGCAGTACTTC.

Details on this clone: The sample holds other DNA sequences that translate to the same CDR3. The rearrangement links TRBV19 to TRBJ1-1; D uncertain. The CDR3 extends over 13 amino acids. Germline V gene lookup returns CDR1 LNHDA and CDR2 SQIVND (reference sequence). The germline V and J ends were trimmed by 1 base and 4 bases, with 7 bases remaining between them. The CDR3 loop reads CASSIGGITEAFF. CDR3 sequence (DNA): TGTGCCAGTAGTATAGGAGGTATCACTGAAGCTTTCTTT.

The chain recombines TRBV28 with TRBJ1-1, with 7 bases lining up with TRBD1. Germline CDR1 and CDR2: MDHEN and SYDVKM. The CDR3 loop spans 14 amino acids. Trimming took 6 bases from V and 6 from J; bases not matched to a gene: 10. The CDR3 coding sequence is TGTGCCAGCAGCCTAACGACAGGGTTTCCTGAAGCTTTCTTT. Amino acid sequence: CASSLTTGFPEAFF.

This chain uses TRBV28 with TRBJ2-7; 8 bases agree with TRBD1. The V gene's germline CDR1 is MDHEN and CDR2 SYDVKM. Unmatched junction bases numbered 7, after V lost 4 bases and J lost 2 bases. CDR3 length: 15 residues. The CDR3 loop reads CASSSRDRPTYEQYF. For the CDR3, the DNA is TGTGCCAGCAGTTCCCGGGACAGGCCGACCTACGAGCAGTACTTC.

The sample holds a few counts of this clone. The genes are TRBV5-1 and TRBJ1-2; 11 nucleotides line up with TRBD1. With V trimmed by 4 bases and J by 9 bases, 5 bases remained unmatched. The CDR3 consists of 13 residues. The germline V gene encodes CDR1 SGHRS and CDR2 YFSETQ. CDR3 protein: CASSLGQGDSYTF. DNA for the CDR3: TGCGCCAGCAGCCTGGGACAGGGGGATAGCTACACCTTC.

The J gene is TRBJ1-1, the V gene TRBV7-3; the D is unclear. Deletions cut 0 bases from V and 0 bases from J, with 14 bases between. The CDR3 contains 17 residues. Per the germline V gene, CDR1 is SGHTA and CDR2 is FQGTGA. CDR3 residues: CASSLTGQLGMNTEAFF. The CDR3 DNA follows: TGTGCCAGCAGCTTAACGGGCCAGTTGGGCATGAACACTGAAGCTTTCTTT.

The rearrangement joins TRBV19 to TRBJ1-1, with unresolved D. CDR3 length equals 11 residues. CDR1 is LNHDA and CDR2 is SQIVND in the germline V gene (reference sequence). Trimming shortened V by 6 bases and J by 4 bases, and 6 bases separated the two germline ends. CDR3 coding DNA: TGTGCCAGTAGCCCCTCCACTGAAGCTTTCTTT. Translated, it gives CASSPSTEAFF. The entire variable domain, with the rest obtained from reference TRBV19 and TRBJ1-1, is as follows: DGGITQSPKYLFRKEGQNVTLSCEQNLNHDAMYWYRQDPGQGLRLIYYSQIVNDFQKGDIAEGYSVSREKKESFPLTVTSAQKNPTAFYLCASSPSTEAFFGQGTRLTVV.

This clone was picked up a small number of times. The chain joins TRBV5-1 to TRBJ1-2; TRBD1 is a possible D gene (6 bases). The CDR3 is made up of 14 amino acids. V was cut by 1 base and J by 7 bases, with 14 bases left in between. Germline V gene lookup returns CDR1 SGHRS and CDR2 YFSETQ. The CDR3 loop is CASSLSGAGSGYTF. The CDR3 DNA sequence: TGCGCCAGCAGCTTGTCAGGGGCCGGGAGTGGCTACACCTTC.

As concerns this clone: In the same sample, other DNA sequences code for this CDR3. This chain's CDR3 is CASSEYYNEQFF. The CDR3 DNA is TGTGCCAGCAGCGAATACTACAATGAGCAGTTCTTC. The chain uses TRBV2 and TRBJ2-1; the D is unclear. Germline V CDR1 and CDR2: SNHLY, FYNNEI. The CDR3 runs 12 residues. V lost 6 bases, J lost 3 bases, and 6 bases lay in between.

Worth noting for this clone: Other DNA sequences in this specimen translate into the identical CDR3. The CDR3 protein is CASSLGTEAFF. The CDR3 DNA reads TGTGCCAGCAGTTTGGGCACTGAAGCTTTCTTT. The gene calls are TRBV28 and TRBJ1-1, with no clear D. Between the trimmed V and J ends, which lost 3 bases and 4 bases, there was a span of 3 bases. Per the germline V gene, CDR1 is MDHEN and CDR2 is SYDVKM. The CDR3 extends over 11 amino acids.

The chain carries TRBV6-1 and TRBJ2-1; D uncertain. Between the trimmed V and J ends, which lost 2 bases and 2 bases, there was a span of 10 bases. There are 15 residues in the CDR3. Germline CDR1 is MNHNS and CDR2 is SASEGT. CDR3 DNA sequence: TGTGCCAGCAGTGAATCCCCGGCGGCCTACAATGAGCAGTTCTTC. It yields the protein CASSESPAAYNEQFF.

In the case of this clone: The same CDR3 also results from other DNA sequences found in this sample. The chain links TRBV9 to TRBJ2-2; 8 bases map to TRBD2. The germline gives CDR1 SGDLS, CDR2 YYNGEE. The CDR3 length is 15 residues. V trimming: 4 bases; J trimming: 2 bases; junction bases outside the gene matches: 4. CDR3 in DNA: TGTGCCAGCAGCCGGACTAGCTCTAACACCGGGGAGCTGTTTTTT. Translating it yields CASSRTSSNTGELFF.

The CDR3 region is CARSLPAGGGSGVREQYF. The DNA for the CDR3 is TGTGCCAGAAGCTTACCCGCAGGGGGTGGTTCGGGAGTTCGAGAGCAGTACTTC. V and J are TRBV5-3 and TRBJ2-7; D possibly corresponds to TRBD1 (7 bases). TRBV5-3 counts as an open reading frame of uncertain function. CDR3 size: 18 residues. Trimming removed 2 bases from V and 7 bases from J, with 28 bases in between.

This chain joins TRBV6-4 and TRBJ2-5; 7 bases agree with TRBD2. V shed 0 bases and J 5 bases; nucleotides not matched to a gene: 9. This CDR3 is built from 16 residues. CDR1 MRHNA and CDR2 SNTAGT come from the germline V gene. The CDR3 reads CASSDSERDVGETQYF. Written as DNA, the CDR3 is TGTGCCAGCAGTGACTCGGAGCGGGATGTAGGTGAGACCCAGTACTTC.